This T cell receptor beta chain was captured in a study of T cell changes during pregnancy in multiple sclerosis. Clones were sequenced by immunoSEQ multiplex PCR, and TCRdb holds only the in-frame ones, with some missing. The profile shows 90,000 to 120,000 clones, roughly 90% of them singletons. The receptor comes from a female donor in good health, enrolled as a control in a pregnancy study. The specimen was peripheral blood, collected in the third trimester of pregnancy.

The CDR3 loop is CATSSQDRQTYEQYF. The CDR3 DNA is TGTGCCACCAGCAGCCAAGACAGGCAAACCTACGAGCAGTACTTC. The rearrangement uses TRBV15 and TRBJ2-7; D may be TRBD1 (6 bases). V was trimmed by 3 bases and J by 2 bases, leaving 14 bases between them. The CDR3 consists of 15 residues. Germline V gives CDR1 LNHNV, CDR2 YYDKDF (reference sequence).